This TCR beta chain originates from a study of blood T cell repertoires in COVID-19. Libraries were prepared by immunoSEQ multiplex PCR; TCRdb keeps only in-frame clonotypes and omits some of them. The sample contains 100,000 to 150,000 clones, approximately 90% of which appear only once. CDR1 and CDR2 from the germline V gene are SGDLS and YYNGEE. The CDR3 extends over 15 amino acids. Losses at the gene ends were 3 bases for V and 9 bases for J; bases not matched to a gene: 11. The clonotype originates from a man aged 45-65 years with acute or convalescent COVID-19. The V gene is TRBV9, the J gene TRBJ2-1; 8 bases map to TRBD2. The material sequenced was peripheral blood. The CDR3 sequence is CASSAPGLVQGEQFF. The CDR3 nucleotides are TGTGCCAGCAGCGCGCCGGGACTAGTACAGGGTGAGCAGTTCTTC. Supplemented by reference TRBV9 and TRBJ2-1, the full variable domain reads DSGVTQTPKHLITATGQRVTLRCSPRSGDLSVYWYQQSLDQGLQFLIQYYNGEERAKGNILERFSAQQFPDLHSELNLSSLELGDSALYFCASSAPGLVQGEQFFGPGTRLTVL.